Shown below are 21 T cell receptor beta chains from a single sample sequenced in a study of blood T cells in healthy people across ages. Next came a second PCR, run for about 6 to 11 cycles, which used a sample-barcoded 5' primer along with a J-beta primer mix. TCRdb reprocessed the 5' RACE reads via MiXCR and lists one record per CDR3 protein. The sample records roughly 1,700,000 distinct CDR3 sequences, 28% being singletons. Input material: blood. The receptor set was obtained from a woman aged 25 to 39 in good health.

For this clonotype: One junction end disagrees with the germline gene, perhaps due to a read error. The V and J genes are TRBV7-9 and TRBJ1-2, with 7 nucleotides matching TRBD1. The CDR3 spans 15 residues. Germline V gene sequence: CDR1 SEHNR, CDR2 FQNEAQ (reference sequence). The CDR3 protein is CASSDQTGIGYDYTF. CDR3 nucleotides: TGTGCCAGCAGCGACCAGACAGGGATTGGGTATGACTACACCTTC.

The chain uses TRBV7-2 and TRBJ2-7; the D is unclear. The germline V gene has CDR1 SGHTA and CDR2 FQGNSA. The CDR3 is made up of 14 amino acids. Trimming left V 1 base short and J 3 bases short, with 10 bases between. The CDR3 is CASSLELPVYEQYF. In nucleotides, the CDR3 is TGTGCCAGCAGCTTAGAACTGCCCGTCTACGAGCAGTACTTC. The whole variable domain, remainder taken from reference TRBV7-2 and TRBJ2-7, is GAGVSQSPSNKVTEKGKDVELRCDPISGHTALYWYRQSLGQGLEFLIYFQGNSAPDKSGLPSDRFSAERTGGSVSTLTIQRTQQEDSAVYLCASSLELPVYEQYFGPGTRLTVT.

As for this clonotype: This may stem from a read error, because a much larger clone lies one nucleotide away. The chain uses TRBV12-3 or TRBV12-4 and TRBJ2-4, with D hard to call. This CDR3 is built from 15 residues. V dropped 6 bases and J dropped 13 bases, with 25 bases sitting between them. The CDR3 spells CASRRTGRRYNEQYF. DNA of the CDR3: TGTGCCAGCAGGCGGACCGGGCGGCGCTACAATGAGCAGTACTTC.

Note on this clonotype: The junction differs from germline at one of its ends, possibly a read error. The rearrangement joins TRBV12-3 or TRBV12-4 to TRBJ2-3; 9 positions agree with TRBD2. The CDR3 loop spans 14 amino acids. The CDR3 nucleotides read TGTGCCAGCAGTCTCGGACTAGCGCCAGATATGCAGTATTTT. Amino acids: CASSLGLAPDMQYF.

This clonotype was counted between two and nine times. This chain uses TRBV4-2 with TRBJ2-4; 8 bases map to TRBD1. V gave up 3 bases and J gave up 5 bases; unmatched junction bases: 6. The CDR3 is 15 residues long. CDR1 is LGHNA and CDR2 is YNFKEQ in the germline V gene. The DNA for the CDR3 is TGTGCCAGCAGCCAGCGGTACAGGGGGGAAAACATTCAGTACTTC. This codes for CASSQRYRGENIQYF.

The chain recombines TRBV7-6 with TRBJ2-4; 11 bases align to TRBD2. Losses at the gene ends were 5 bases for V and 4 bases for J; bases not matched to a gene: 10. The germline V gene has CDR1 SGHVS and CDR2 FNYEAQ. The CDR3 consists of 17 residues. CDR3 residues: CASSPGLAAHLKNIQYF. CDR3 nucleotides: TGTGCCAGCAGCCCGGGACTAGCGGCCCATTTGAAAAACATTCAGTACTTC.

On this clonotype itself: This may be a read error, as it is one base from a much larger clone. The genes are TRBV12-3 or TRBV12-4 and TRBJ1-2, with D unresolved. The length of the CDR3 is 14 residues. The V gene lost 8 bases and the J gene lost 1 base, with 14 bases spanning the gap. The CDR3 DNA reads as TGTGCCAGCTCGGGTCAGGTTTTTAACTATGGCTACACCTTC. Translating it yields CASSGQVFNYGYTF.

This chain joins TRBV7-9 and TRBJ2-7, with 7 nucleotides matching TRBD1. CDR3 size: 13 residues. V trimming: 5 bases; J trimming: 7 bases; junction bases outside the gene matches: 8. Germline loops: CDR1 SEHNR, CDR2 FQNEAQ (reference sequence). CDR3 amino acids: CASSRGQYNEQYF. The CDR3, as DNA: TGTGCCAGCAGCCGGGGACAGTACAATGAGCAGTACTTC. The full variable domain, completed using reference TRBV7-9 and TRBJ2-7, is DTGVSQNPRHKITKRGQNVTFRCDPISEHNRLYWYRQTLGQGPEFLTYFQNEAQLEKSRLLSDRFSAERPKGSFSTLEIQRTEQGDSAMYLCASSRGQYNEQYFGPGTRLTVT.

The CDR3 DNA sequence: TGCGCCAGCAGCTTGGTAGAACAGGGAGGTAGTGACGGCTACACCTTC. This translates into CASSLVEQGGSDGYTF. The rearrangement joins TRBV5-1 to TRBJ1-2, with D maybe TRBD1 (6 bases). V lost 0 bases to trimming and J lost 8 bases, with 20 bases between them. The CDR3 runs 16 residues. CDR1 and CDR2 from the germline V gene are SGHRS and YFSETQ.

This clonotype has only one observation. The chain links TRBV20-1 to TRBJ2-1, with 9 bases fitting TRBD2. J was trimmed by 13 bases and V by 6 bases; bases with no gene match: 19. The CDR3 is 15 amino acids. CDR1 and CDR2 (germline): DFQATT, SNEGSKA (reference sequence). CDR3 coding DNA: TGCAGTGCCCTGCGGGGAGCGGGGGGCCAAGAGACCCAGTTCTTC. It specifies CSALRGAGGQETQFF.

Ten or more counts support this clonotype. The chain employs TRBV6-2 or TRBV6-3 and TRBJ2-6; no clear D gene. V lost 6 bases and J lost 4, with 16 bases in between. The CDR3 extends over 16 amino acids. Germline V gene lookup returns CDR1 MNHEY and CDR2 SVGEGT. The DNA for the CDR3 is TGTGCCAGCAGAGCGTCTTGGGGTTCGGGGGCCAACGTCCTGACTTTC. It translates to CASRASWGSGANVLTF.

CDR3 region: CASSEWQGPTMAQYF. The CDR3, as DNA: TGTGCCAGCAGTGAATGGCAGGGGCCCACCATGGCCCAGTACTTC. The chain uses TRBV2 and TRBJ2-5, with TRBD1 as a possible D gene (6 bases). Germline V gene data show CDR1 as SNHLY and CDR2 as FYNNEI. This CDR3 is 15 amino acids long. V dropped 2 bases and J dropped 9 bases, with 19 bases sitting between them.

This clonotype was observed at least ten times. The CDR3 here is CAISESGGGGIQETQYF. The CDR3 nucleotides are TGTGCCATCAGTGAGTCTGGGGGAGGAGGTATCCAAGAGACCCAGTACTTC. The chain recombines TRBV10-3 with TRBJ2-5; D perhaps matches TRBD2 (6 bases). With 0 bases removed from V and 1 base from J, the gap between germline ends came to 15 bases. The CDR3 spans 17 residues. CDR1 ENHRY and CDR2 SYGVKD come from the germline V gene.

This clonotype was counted many times. V usage is TRBV6-5 and J usage is TRBJ1-5; TRBD1 matches 11 bases. This CDR3 comprises 14 residues. Germline values: CDR1 MNHEY, CDR2 SVGAGI. Losses at the gene ends were 6 bases for V and 9 bases for J; bases not matched to a gene: 7. CDR3 DNA sequence: TGTGCCAGCAGAGCCGGGACAGGGGGTCGGCCCCAGCATTTT. This gives the protein CASRAGTGGRPQHF.

This clonotype was recorded at least ten times. The rearrangement links TRBV12-3 or TRBV12-4 to TRBJ2-1; no clear D gene. CDR3 length: 15 amino acids. V was clipped by 1 base and J by 5 bases, with 12 bases between them. This CDR3 reads CASSLDASANNEQFF. In nucleotides, the CDR3 is TGTGCCAGCAGTTTAGATGCATCCGCAAACAATGAGCAGTTCTTC.

As for this clonotype: A much larger clone lies a single base off, so this may be a read error. This chain connects TRBV7-9 to TRBJ1-6; 9 bases map to TRBD1. This CDR3 region has 17 residues. CDR1 and CDR2 (germline): SEHNR, FQNEAQ (reference sequence). This chain's CDR3 is CASSFLGQGSDYSPPHF. The CDR3 DNA is TGTGCCAGCAGCTTCCTGGGACAGGGCAGTGACTATTCACCCCCCCACTTT.

This clonotype was picked up a small number of times. This sequence joins TRBV7-2 and TRBJ2-1; D may be TRBD2 (6 bases). The V gene lost 5 bases and the J gene lost 10 bases, with 15 bases spanning the gap. The CDR3 consists of 13 residues. CDR1 is SGHTA, CDR2 FQGNSA, per germline. The CDR3 nucleotides are TGTGCCAGCAGCATAACGGGACTCCCGGAGCAGTTCTTC. Protein product: CASSITGLPEQFF.

The chain carries TRBV12-3 or TRBV12-4 and TRBJ2-7, with 10 bases that match TRBD2. The CDR3 runs 14 residues. The trim removed 6 bases at V and 3 bases at J, leaving 5 bases unmatched. CDR3 in amino acids: CASSPTSGYYEQYF. The DNA of the CDR3 is TGTGCCAGCAGCCCGACTAGCGGGTACTACGAGCAGTACTTC.

The chain carries TRBV11-2 and TRBJ1-1; no definite D call. Germline lookup yields CDR1 SGHAT and CDR2 FQNNGV. CDR3 length: 14 amino acids. The V and J ends lost 6 bases and 2 bases respectively, with 13 bases between them. The CDR3 nucleotides are TGTGCCAGCAGAGAGGTGACGGTAAACACTGAAGCTTTCTTT. It translates to CASREVTVNTEAFF.

Of note for this clonotype: One end of the junction does not line up with germline, which may come from a read error. The J gene is TRBJ2-2, the V gene TRBV18; 7 bases line up with TRBD1. Per germline, CDR1 KGHSH and CDR2 LQKENI. This CDR3 is 15 amino acids long. The CDR3 DNA reads TGTGCCAGCTCACCACCGGGACAGCGGAACGAGGAGCGGTTTTTT. It encodes CASSPPGQRNEERFF.

The chain has TRBV7-9 and TRBJ2-5; the D gene is possibly TRBD1 (6 bases). This CDR3 is 13 amino acids long. Germline assignment: CDR1 SEHNR and CDR2 FQNEAQ (reference sequence). V shed 1 base and J shed 11 bases, with 14 bases lying between them. CDR3 bases: TGTGCCAGCAGCTTAGTCGGTCCAGGGGAGCAGTACTTC. Translating it yields CASSLVGPGEQYF. Together with reference TRBV7-9 and TRBJ2-5, the CDR3 gives the full variable domain: DTGVSQNPRHKITKRGQNVTFRCDPISEHNRLYWYRQTLGQGPEFLTYFQNEAQLEKSRLLSDRFSAERPKGSFSTLEIQRTEQGDSAMYLCASSLVGPGEQYFGPGTRLLVL.